The 23 T cell receptor beta chains below were found in one sample sequenced in a study of shared clonotypes between healthy human individuals (dated by TCRdb to the early 2020s). Receptors were amplified or captured by the immunoSEQ multiplex PCR assay. This immuneACCESS table, as held by TCRdb, lists in-frame sequences with V and J called but not all clones. Of the missing ones, under half trace to an unresolved V gene in checked studies; the others have no known cause. The sample yields a few million clones; approximately 95% were counted once. The ten largest account for more than 0.1% of the sample. Input material: naive CD4+ T cells sorted from blood. Taken with the paper, the label for cell subset or site translates to: CD45RA+ positively selected. The receptors originated from a man between 18 and 29 years old in good health.

CDR3 in DNA: TGCACCAGCAGCCAAGATCGCCAGGCGGGGTCAAAAATCTTTATCTCTGGAAACACCATATATTTT. It is translated as CTSSQDRQAGSKIFISGNTIYF. This chain links TRBV1 with TRBJ1-3. TRBV1 is a pseudogene locus. This CDR3 has 22 residues.

The V gene is TRBV9, the J gene TRBJ2-5, with D tentatively TRBD1 (5 bases). This CDR3 is built from 14 residues. The V gene's germline CDR1 is SGDLS and CDR2 YYNGEE. Trimming took off 0 bases at V and 5 bases at J, with 11 bases between the two ends. This CDR3 reads CASSVGRAGETQYF. In DNA form, the CDR3 reads TGTGCCAGCAGCGTAGGCAGGGCTGGGGAGACCCAGTACTTC. Filled out from reference TRBV9 and TRBJ2-5, the complete variable domain reads DSGVTQTPKHLITATGQRVTLRCSPRSGDLSVYWYQQSLDQGLQFLIQYYNGEERAKGNILERFSAQQFPDLHSELNLSSLELGDSALYFCASSVGRAGETQYFGPGTRLLVL.

This chain links TRBV6-1 with TRBJ1-2, with 10 nucleotides matching TRBD1. The germline CDR1 and CDR2 sequences are MNHNS and SASEGT. The CDR3 spans 15 residues. The trim removed 4 bases at V and 4 bases at J, leaving 6 bases unmatched. DNA of the CDR3: TGTGCCAGCAGTGGGACAGGGGGAGCAGTCTATGGCTACACCTTC. Protein sequence: CASSGTGGAVYGYTF.

The sample holds one count of this clone. In DNA form, the CDR3 reads TGTGCCAGCAGCGACCGACAGGGGGCTTTCACCGGGGAGCTGTTTTTT. Residues: CASSDRQGAFTGELFF. V usage is TRBV9 and J usage is TRBJ2-2; 10 bases map to TRBD1. Germline trimming cut 3 bases from V and 4 bases from J; bases unmatched to any gene: 6. The CDR3 spans 16 residues. Germline CDR1 and CDR2: SGDLS and YYNGEE.

This rearrangement joins TRBV13 to TRBJ1-1, with D tentatively TRBD1 (6 bases). Germline CDR1 reads PRHDT; CDR2 reads FYEKMQ (reference sequence). The ends were cut back, 5 bases at V and 4 bases at J, with 23 bases in the middle. There are 17 residues in the CDR3. Here the CDR3 DNA reads TGTGCCAGCAGCCGCTACCGGGTCGGGACAACCGGCACTGAAGCTTTCTTT. Translation gives CASSRYRVGTTGTEAFF.

The chain employs TRBV4-1 and TRBJ2-2; 7 nucleotides match TRBD1. The germline gives CDR1 MGHRA, CDR2 YSYEKL. The V gene end was trimmed by 3 bases and the J gene end by 4 bases; junction bases not matched to a gene: 8. The CDR3 is 16 residues long. The CDR3 loop is CASSHLRQGGTGELFF. The CDR3 DNA reads TGCGCCAGCAGCCACCTGAGACAGGGCGGCACCGGGGAGCTGTTTTTT.

The chain recombines TRBV7-9 with TRBJ2-3; 7 bases map to TRBD2. Unmatched junction bases numbered 5, after V lost 4 bases and J lost 1 base. There are 15 residues in the CDR3. Germline-derived CDR1 and CDR2 are SEHNR and FQNEAQ (reference sequence). CDR3 bases: TGTGCCAGCAGCTGGGATCTAGCGGGCACAGATACGCAGTATTTT. It yields the protein CASSWDLAGTDTQYF.

V and J are TRBV6-6 and TRBJ1-1; D is ambiguous. Per germline, CDR1 MNHNY and CDR2 SVGAGI (reference sequence). CDR3 size: 14 residues. V lost 7 bases, J lost 4 bases, and 16 bases lay in between. CDR3 DNA sequence: TGTGCCAGCATCCAGACACCTGGAGGCACTGAAGCTTTCTTT. This translates into CASIQTPGGTEAFF.

V usage is TRBV11-3 and J usage is TRBJ2-3, with 11 bases identical to TRBD1. Germline trimming cut 5 bases from V and 2 bases from J; bases unmatched to any gene: 6. CDR1 and CDR2 from the germline V gene are SGHNT and YENEEA. This CDR3 is 16 amino acids long. The CDR3 protein is CASSVGQGANTDTQYF. The DNA for the CDR3 is TGTGCCAGCAGCGTTGGACAGGGGGCCAACACAGATACGCAGTATTTT.

The chain uses TRBV6-1 and TRBJ1-2; TRBD1 might be the D (6 bases). Between the trimmed V and J ends, which lost 1 base and 1 base, there was a span of 10 bases. Germline loops: CDR1 MNHNS, CDR2 SASEGT. The CDR3 loop spans 15 amino acids. The CDR3 DNA reads as TGTGCCAGCAGTGAAGGGACAGTCCGTAACTATGGCTACACCTTC. Its translation is CASSEGTVRNYGYTF.

The gene calls are TRBV4-1 and TRBJ1-5; D unclear. CDR3 length: 15 residues. Germline CDR1 MGHRA, CDR2 YSYEKL. Between the trimmed V and J ends, which lost 3 bases and 6 bases, there was a span of 15 bases. This CDR3 reads CASSHPGRGGQPQHF. CDR3 coding DNA: TGCGCCAGCAGCCATCCCGGGAGAGGAGGTCAGCCCCAGCATTTT.

This chain's CDR3 is CASSPAFGNQPQHF. DNA of the CDR3: TGTGCCAGCAGCCCCGCATTCGGCAATCAGCCCCAGCATTTT. V and J are TRBV6-5 and TRBJ1-5; D unresolved. V lost 6 bases, J lost 2 bases, and 11 bases lay in between. From germline, CDR1 is MNHEY and CDR2 SVGAGI. The CDR3 loop spans 14 amino acids.

The table lists this clone with a few counts. CDR3 in DNA: TGTGCCAGCAGGCGCGCCTCGGGCACTGAAGCTTTCTTT. Encoded protein: CASRRASGTEAFF. The chain employs TRBV6-1 and TRBJ1-1; D is uncertain. The CDR3 covers 13 residues. CDR1 and CDR2 from the germline V gene are MNHNS and SASEGT. Trimming took 6 bases from V and 4 from J, leaving 12 bases between them.

The V gene is TRBV7-9, the J gene TRBJ2-1, with D uncertain. Trimming removed 5 bases from V and 6 bases from J, with 14 bases in between. Germline values: CDR1 SEHNR, CDR2 FQNEAQ (reference sequence). This CDR3 is 14 amino acids long. The CDR3 nucleotides are TGTGCCAGCAGCGTACCTAGTGGGGTCAATGAGCAGTTCTTC. The encoded protein is CASSVPSGVNEQFF.

The genes are TRBV28 and TRBJ1-3; D perhaps matches TRBD1 (6 bases). Trimming cost V 8 bases and J 1 base, with 9 bases left between them. The germline gives CDR1 MDHEN, CDR2 SYDVKM. This CDR3 comprises 13 residues. Written as DNA, the CDR3 is TGTGCCAGCGAGGGGGGATCTGGAAACACCATATATTTT. It specifies CASEGGSGNTIYF.

The V and J genes are TRBV19 and TRBJ2-7, with D perhaps assigned TRBD1 or TRBD2 (5 bases each). V was shortened by 5 bases and J by 2 bases, with 13 bases between the two germline ends. This CDR3 has 14 amino acids. Germline V CDR1 and CDR2: LNHDA, SQIVND (reference sequence). The CDR3 spells CASSVRDGTYEQYF. DNA for the CDR3: TGTGCCAGTAGTGTCCGGGACGGTACCTACGAGCAGTACTTC.

This sequence joins TRBV4-2 and TRBJ2-5, with unresolved D. This CDR3 is 15 amino acids long. The germline V gene has CDR1 LGHNA and CDR2 YNFKEQ. V was cut by 0 bases and J by 1 base, with 9 bases left in between. CDR3 nucleotide sequence: TGTGCCAGCAGCCAAGAGCCAGCCGCCCAAGAGACCCAGTACTTC. Translation: CASSQEPAAQETQYF.

On this clone: The sample has other DNA sequences that encode this CDR3 too. This chain uses TRBV7-2 with TRBJ2-3, with D maybe TRBD2 (6 bases). V lost 2 bases and J 3 bases, leaving 12 bases between the germline ends. Germline-derived CDR1 and CDR2 are SGHTA and FQGNSA. The CDR3 covers 15 residues. In nucleotides, the CDR3 is TGTGCCAGCAGCTTACGAGGGAGGAAGACAGATACGCAGTATTTT. It yields the protein CASSLRGRKTDTQYF.

This clone turned up a few times. This rearrangement joins TRBV4-2 to TRBJ1-2, with D hard to call. Germline values: CDR1 LGHNA, CDR2 YNFKEQ. The CDR3 length is 10 residues. The ends were cut back, 7 bases at V and 7 bases at J, with 7 bases in the middle. CDR3 residues: CASIPAGYTF. In DNA form, the CDR3 reads TGTGCCAGCATCCCGGCTGGCTACACCTTC.

V is TRBV27 and J is TRBJ1-2; TRBD1 aligns across 7 bases. The junction had 17 bases not matched to a gene; V was cut back by 5 bases and J by 2 bases. The germline V gene encodes CDR1 MNHEY and CDR2 SMNVEV (reference sequence). The CDR3 spans 18 residues. The CDR3 nucleotides are TGTGCCAGCAGTCGCCTGGGGAGACAGGGAGGAAACAACTATGGCTACACCTTC. It translates to CASSRLGRQGGNNYGYTF.

A word on this clone: The sample contains more than one DNA sequence encoding this CDR3. The chain couples TRBV6-1 to TRBJ2-5; 13 bases are shared with TRBD2. V lost 1 base to trimming and J lost 1 base; unmatched junction nucleotides: 0. This CDR3 has 16 amino acids. CDR1 is MNHNS, CDR2 SASEGT, per germline. The CDR3 DNA follows: TGTGCCAGCAGTGAAGGACTAGCGGGGGGCCAAGAGACCCAGTACTTC. Translating gives CASSEGLAGGQETQYF.

This clone was seen just once. The chain employs TRBV18 and TRBJ1-3; D perhaps matches TRBD1 (6 bases). Trimming cost V 4 bases and J 2 bases, with 15 bases left between them. Germline-derived CDR1 and CDR2 are KGHSH and LQKENI. There are 16 residues in the CDR3. CDR3 in DNA: TGTGCCAGCTCACGACGGGACAAAGGGGCTGGAAACACCATATATTTT. Its translation is CASSRRDKGAGNTIYF. Full variable domain (outside the CDR3, taken from reference TRBV18 and TRBJ1-3): NAGVMQNPRHLVRRRGQEARLRCSPMKGHSHVYWYRQLPEEGLKFMVYLQKENIIDESGMPKERFSAEFPKEGPSILRIQQVVRGDSAAYFCASSRRDKGAGNTIYFGEGSWLTVV.

This chain links TRBV10-3 with TRBJ2-7; D could derive from TRBD1 or TRBD2 (6 bases each). The V gene lost 3 bases and the J gene lost 2 bases, with 14 bases spanning the gap. The CDR3 contains 15 residues. The germline CDR1 and CDR2 sequences are ENHRY and SYGVKD. This CDR3 reads CAISEPGEVAYEQYF. CDR3 nucleotide sequence: TGTGCCATCAGTGAACCAGGGGAGGTGGCCTACGAGCAGTACTTC.